Listed below are T cell receptor beta chains from one sample, sequenced in a study of shared clonotypes between healthy human individuals. The protocol was immunoSEQ multiplex PCR, while the TCRdb copy is restricted to in-frame clones and leaves out a portion. The top ten hold approximately 25% of the sample, which has hundreds of thousands of clones, around 93% seen once. Material for sequencing was naive CD8+ T cells sorted from blood. The receptors were sampled from a man younger than 40 in good health. The CDR3 runs from the conserved cysteine through the conserved F or W. The D gene is left open where the match is weak. Only part of the rows carry a size: once, few, many, or a class if the clone is expanded.

J gene | clone size | D gene | V gene | CDR3 protein | CDR3 DNA
TRBJ2-7 | NA | TRBD2 | TRBV15 | CATSREGLAGGVGQYF | TGTGCCACCAGCAGAGAGGGACTAGCGGGAGGTGTAGGGCAGTACTTC
TRBJ2-7 | NA | TRBD1 | TRBV19 | CASSGGTGGMYEQYF | TGTGCCAGTAGTGGGGGGACAGGGGGCATGTACGAGCAGTACTTC
TRBJ2-1 | NA | NA | TRBV7-9 | CASSFRGLDEQFF | TGTGCCAGCAGCTTCCGGGGGCTGGATGAGCAGTTCTTC
TRBJ2-7 | NA | NA | TRBV4-1 | CASSQDLGGTYEQYF | TGCGCCAGCAGCCAAGATCTAGGAGGGACCTACGAGCAGTACTTC
TRBJ2-7 | NA | NA | TRBV11-1 | CASSFTGAYEQYF | TGTGCCAGCAGCTTCACAGGAGCCTACGAGCAGTACTTC
TRBJ2-5 | NA | NA | TRBV10-1 | CASSQGGYRDGETQYF | TGCGCCAGCAGTCAGGGGGGTTACAGGGATGGGGAGACCCAGTACTTC
TRBJ2-1 | NA | NA | TRBV11-2 | CASSHLPELYNEQFF | TGTGCCAGCAGCCACTTGCCGGAACTCTACAATGAGCAGTTCTTC
TRBJ1-2 | NA | TRBD1 | TRBV9 | CASSSDSGGYGYTF | TGTGCCAGCAGCTCGGATTCAGGGGGCTATGGCTACACCTTC
TRBJ2-7 | NA | NA | TRBV11-2 | CASSLYASGDHEQYF | TGTGCCAGCAGCTTATACGCGTCGGGAGATCACGAGCAGTACTTC
TRBJ1-1 | NA | NA | TRBV5-6 | CASSWGGESEAFF | TGTGCCAGCAGTTGGGGAGGAGAGAGTGAAGCTTTCTTT
TRBJ2-7 | NA | NA | TRBV5-6 | CASSLGSQVYEQYF | TGTGCCAGCAGCTTGGGTTCACAGGTCTACGAGCAGTACTTC
TRBJ2-5 | NA | TRBD2 | TRBV5-1 | CASSLSAGGSGRAGETQYF | TGCGCCAGCAGCTTGTCGGCAGGGGGAAGCGGGAGGGCCGGGGAGACCCAGTACTTC
TRBJ2-5 | NA | TRBD2 | TRBV10-3 | CALASGDQETQYF | TGTGCCTTGGCTAGCGGGGACCAAGAGACCCAGTACTTC
TRBJ2-7 | NA | NA | TRBV6-1 | CATLAESSYEQYF | TGTGCCACCTTAGCTGAGAGCTCCTACGAGCAGTACTTC
TRBJ1-1 | NA | NA | TRBV5-5 | CASRVTGATEAFF | TGTGCCAGCAGAGTCACCGGCGCCACTGAAGCTTTCTTT
TRBJ2-5 | NA | TRBD2 | TRBV7-3 | CASSLSGGRSQTQYF | TGTGCCAGCAGCTTATCGGGGGGGCGAAGTCAGACCCAGTACTTC
TRBJ2-7 | NA | NA | TRBV19 | CASRPSESSYEQYF | TGTGCCAGTAGACCTTCGGAGTCGAGCTACGAGCAGTACTTC
TRBJ2-4 | NA | TRBD1 | TRBV6-1 | CASSEDEGADKNIQYF | TGTGCCAGCAGTGAAGACGAGGGGGCGGACAAAAACATTCAGTACTTC
TRBJ2-7 | NA | NA | TRBV27 | CASAYRRSYEQYF | TGTGCCAGCGCATACCGGAGGAGCTACGAGCAGTACTTC
TRBJ2-1 | NA | NA | TRBV15 | CATSRDREHYNEQFF | TGTGCCACCAGCAGAGATCGGGAGCATTACAATGAGCAGTTCTTC
TRBJ2-3 | NA | TRBD2 | TRBV7-3 | CASSLAGGYTDTQYF | TGTGCCAGCAGTCTAGCGGGAGGCTATACGGATACGCAGTATTTT
TRBJ2-3 | NA | TRBD2 | TRBV28 | CASSLRGSGTTDTQYF | TGTGCCAGCTCCCTGCGGGGTAGCGGGACCACAGATACGCAGTATTTT
TRBJ2-1 | NA | NA | TRBV28 | CASSSYLTSNEQFF | TGTGCCAGCAGTTCATACTTGACTAGCAATGAGCAGTTCTTC
TRBJ2-3 | once | TRBD1 | TRBV2 | CASSPSGTGYTDTQYF | TGTGCCAGCAGTCCTTCCGGGACAGGTTATACAGATACGCAGTATTTT
TRBJ1-1 | NA | NA | TRBV28 | CASSLATESFMTEAFF | TGTGCCAGCAGTTTAGCAACGGAGAGTTTTATGACTGAAGCTTTCTTT
TRBJ1-1 | NA | TRBD1 | TRBV7-2 | CASSLPPGTGDGEAFF | TGTGCCAGCAGCTTACCTCCCGGGACAGGCGACGGTGAAGCTTTCTTT
TRBJ2-1 | NA | NA | TRBV19 | CASSSQILYNNEQFF | TGTGCCAGTAGTTCACAAATACTATACAACAATGAGCAGTTCTTC
TRBJ2-1 | NA | NA | TRBV7-6 | CASKGPGEQFF | TGTGCCAGCAAGGGTCCGGGCGAGCAGTTCTTC
TRBJ2-7 | NA | NA | TRBV7-6 | CASSFGNAGDEQYF | TGTGCCAGCAGCTTCGGCAACGCAGGGGACGAGCAGTACTTC
TRBJ2-1 | NA | TRBD2 | TRBV10-2 | CASITPGTSYNEQFF | TGCGCCAGCATAACCCCCGGGACTAGCTACAATGAGCAGTTCTTC